These 28 T cell receptor beta chains originate from one sample sequenced in a study of T cells in Graves' hyperthyroidism and ophthalmopathy. Amplification of TCR beta CDR3 regions used RNA as the template. HTBI primers were used for first-round RT-PCR of the TCR CDR3. TCRdb analysed the multiplex PCR reads with MiXCR anew, one entry per CDR3 protein. The table shows around 450,000 distinct CDR3 sequences, with 12% to 15% occurring only once. Sequencing was done on a sample of blood. These receptors were obtained from a young woman with Graves' hyperthyroidism.

This clonotype was seen repeatedly, ten times or more. The rearrangement joins TRBV7-8 to TRBJ2-1, with TRBD2 matching over 8 bases. V shed 1 base and J 5 bases; nucleotides not matched to a gene: 7. This CDR3 has 16 residues. The germline CDR1 and CDR2 sequences are SGHVS and FQNEAQ. CDR3 DNA: TGTGCCAGCAGCTTAGGCGTAGCGGGGACCAACAATGAGCAGTTCTTC. This encodes CASSLGVAGTNNEQFF.

There are many counts of this clonotype. The chain carries TRBV28 and TRBJ2-3, with TRBD1 matching 7 bases. This CDR3 comprises 15 residues. CDR1 MDHEN and CDR2 SYDVKM come from the germline V gene. V shed 4 bases, J shed 0 bases, and the junction held 4 bases outside the gene matches. The CDR3 here is CASSWGRGSTDTQYF. The CDR3 DNA follows: TGTGCCAGCAGTTGGGGCAGGGGGAGCACAGATACGCAGTATTTT.

Notes on this clonotype: It may be a read error: a sequence one base away is much more abundant. The chain employs TRBV7-9 and TRBJ1-5; maybe TRBD1 (6 bases). The CDR3 sequence is 14 residues long. Germline V lookup: CDR1 SEHNR, CDR2 FQNEAQ (reference sequence). Written as DNA, the CDR3 is TGTGCCAGCAGCCGAATGGGGGGCAATCAGCCCCAGCGTTTT. Its translation: CASSRMGGNQPQRF.

This clonotype was recorded a few times. The V and J genes are TRBV10-3 and TRBJ1-2, with a weak D call TRBD1 (6 bases). This CDR3 spans 14 amino acids. Looked up from germline, CDR1 is ENHRY and CDR2 is SYGVKD. V was cut by 8 bases and J by 8 bases, with 21 bases left in between. In nucleotides, the CDR3 is TGTGCCATCTATGGGCAGGGGCCTTCGGGAGGCTACACCTTC. It specifies CAIYGQGPSGGYTF.

This clonotype was seen repeatedly, ten times or more. The V call is TRBV10-3, the J call TRBJ2-3; maybe TRBD2 (6 bases). The CDR3 is 16 amino acids. The ends were cut back, 0 bases at V and 2 bases at J, with 12 bases in the middle. The germline V gene has CDR1 ENHRY and CDR2 SYGVKD. The CDR3 region has the DNA TGTGCCATCAGTGAGTCAGGGGAGGTGTACACAGATACGCAGTATTTT. Translating gives CAISESGEVYTDTQYF.

The V and J genes are TRBV29-1 and TRBJ2-1; tentatively, D is TRBD1 or TRBD2 (7 bases each). CDR1 is SQVTM, CDR2 ANQGSEA, per germline. The CDR3 is 14 amino acids. V lost 8 bases to trimming and J lost 4 bases, with 18 bases between them. Here the CDR3 reads CSPRKRDRYNEQFF. The CDR3 nucleotides read TGCAGCCCAAGGAAGCGGGACAGATACAATGAGCAGTTCTTC.

This clonotype has at least ten counts. The chain links TRBV5-1 to TRBJ1-4, with TRBD1 as a possible D gene (6 bases). This CDR3 contains 14 residues. With 4 bases removed from V and 8 bases from J, the gap between germline ends came to 15 bases. CDR1 is SGHRS, CDR2 YFSETQ, per germline. The CDR3 region is CASSQQGLKEKLFF. For the CDR3, the DNA is TGCGCCAGCAGCCAACAGGGTTTGAAAGAAAAACTGTTTTTT.

This clonotype was seen a few times. The J gene is TRBJ2-1, the V gene TRBV24-1; maybe TRBD2 (7 bases). The CDR3 extends over 16 amino acids. The V end was cut by 9 bases, the J end by 0 bases, with 17 bases between. The germline gives CDR1 KGHDR, CDR2 SFDVKD. The CDR3 loop is CATAAQGRGSYNEQFF. For the CDR3, the DNA is TGTGCCACCGCCGCGCAGGGGAGGGGCTCCTACAATGAGCAGTTCTTC.

The chain has TRBV2 and TRBJ2-5; maybe TRBD2 (5 bases). The CDR3 is 12 residues long. The germline CDR1 and CDR2 sequences are SNHLY and FYNNEI. The V end was cut by 8 bases, the J end by 5 bases, with 12 bases between. CDR3 DNA sequence: TGTGCCAGCTCGAGGGTGGGGGAGACCCAGTACTTC. Amino acids: CASSRVGETQYF.

This clonotype has at least ten counts. The chain employs TRBV20-1 and TRBJ2-1; 11 bases are shared with TRBD2. From germline, CDR1 is DFQATT and CDR2 SNEGSKA (reference sequence). This CDR3 spans 15 amino acids. The trim removed 5 bases at V and 5 bases at J, leaving 8 bases unmatched. DNA for the CDR3: TGCAGTGCTGTACCGCTAGCGGGAGGTAACAATGAGCAGTTCTTC. It specifies CSAVPLAGGNNEQFF.

The sample holds many counts of this clonotype. The genes are TRBV20-1 and TRBJ2-7; tentatively, D is TRBD1 or TRBD2 (6 bases each). Germline CDR1 is DFQATT and CDR2 is SNEGSKA (reference sequence). Deletions cut 1 base from V and 6 bases from J, with 16 bases between. This CDR3 comprises 14 residues. The CDR3, as DNA: TGCAGTGCTAGAGGGCTAGCGAGGGACATCGAGCAGTACTTC. Encoded protein: CSARGLARDIEQYF.

This clonotype was detected many times. This chain links TRBV29-1 with TRBJ1-1, with D perhaps TRBD1 (6 bases). V dropped 2 bases and J dropped 1 base, with 11 bases sitting between them. Germline values: CDR1 SQVTM, CDR2 ANQGSEA. The length of the CDR3 is 14 residues. CDR3: CSVERGAWNTEAFF. The DNA of the CDR3 is TGCAGCGTTGAAAGGGGGGCGTGGAACACTGAAGCTTTCTTT.

This clonotype came up many times. The chain carries TRBV6-5 and TRBJ2-1, with D uncertain. The germline V and J ends were trimmed by 1 base and 8 bases, with 3 bases remaining between them. CDR3 length equals 11 residues. Germline lookup yields CDR1 MNHEY and CDR2 SVGAGI. The CDR3, as DNA: TGTGCCAGCAGTTACTTCGATGAGCAGTTCTTC. This codes for CASSYFDEQFF.

The chain is built from TRBV7-2 and TRBJ1-4, with D possibly matching TRBD1 (5 bases). The germline V gene has CDR1 SGHTA and CDR2 FQGNSA. The germline V and J ends were trimmed by 2 bases and 7 bases, with 11 bases remaining between them. The CDR3 contains 14 residues. The CDR3 protein is CASSLPGFGEKLFF. The DNA of the CDR3 is TGTGCCAGCAGCTTACCAGGGTTCGGTGAAAAACTGTTTTTT.

The chain uses TRBV9 and TRBJ2-1; D gene uncertain. CDR3 size: 12 residues. V was clipped by 0 bases and J by 8 bases, with 6 bases between them. Germline CDR1 and CDR2: SGDLS and YYNGEE. The CDR3 DNA reads TGTGCCAGCAGCGTAGTCCCGGATGAGCAGTTCTTC. This encodes CASSVVPDEQFF. The full variable domain, rest sourced from reference TRBV9 and TRBJ2-1, is DSGVTQTPKHLITATGQRVTLRCSPRSGDLSVYWYQQSLDQGLQFLIQYYNGEERAKGNILERFSAQQFPDLHSELNLSSLELGDSALYFCASSVVPDEQFFGPGTRLTVL.

This clonotype was seen repeatedly, ten times or more. The V call is TRBV7-9, the J call TRBJ2-1, with D possibly TRBD1 on 5 matching bases. Germline CDR1 is SEHNR and CDR2 is FQNEAQ (reference sequence). V gave up 4 bases and J gave up 9 bases, with 13 bases separating them. CDR3 length: 13 residues. CDR3 protein: CASSSLRGVEQFF. CDR3 in DNA: TGTGCCAGCAGCTCCTTAAGGGGCGTTGAGCAGTTCTTC.

The V and J genes are TRBV28 and TRBJ2-5; 11 nucleotides align to TRBD2. This CDR3 has 15 residues. Germline CDR1 is MDHEN and CDR2 is SYDVKM. V was clipped by 4 bases and J by 3 bases; unmatched bases: 4. CDR3 region: CASSSTGLAEETQYF. The DNA of the CDR3 is TGTGCCAGCAGTTCCACGGGACTAGCGGAAGAGACCCAGTACTTC.

This clonotype was counted a few times. The chain uses TRBV12-3 or TRBV12-4 and TRBJ1-1; 9 bases line up with TRBD1. The CDR3 sequence is 16 residues long. V dropped 3 bases and J dropped 0; count of bases not matched to a gene: 5. The CDR3, as DNA: TGTGCCAGCAGTTTGGGGACAGGGTTTATGAACACTGAAGCTTTCTTT. Translation: CASSLGTGFMNTEAFF.

This clonotype was picked up many times. The chain joins TRBV3-1 to TRBJ2-3; D remains ambiguous. V gave up 1 base and J gave up 2 bases, with 10 bases separating them. Per the germline V gene, CDR1 is LGHDT and CDR2 is YNNKEL (reference sequence). The CDR3 length is 15 residues. The CDR3 spells CASSQGNWNTDTQYF. Here the CDR3 DNA reads TGTGCCAGCAGCCAAGGGAACTGGAACACAGATACGCAGTATTTT.

This clonotype was observed a few times. The V gene is TRBV14, the J gene TRBJ1-1, with unresolved D. The CDR3 loop spans 13 amino acids. V lost 0 bases to trimming and J lost 10 bases, with 12 bases between them. Germline CDR1 and CDR2: SGHDN and FVKESK. CDR3 protein: CASSQDRSGRAFF. The CDR3 coding sequence is TGTGCCAGCAGCCAAGACCGTTCCGGGAGAGCTTTCTTT. Full variable domain (remainder filled in from reference TRBV14 and TRBJ1-1): EAGVTQFPSHSVIEKGQTVTLRCDPISGHDNLYWYRRVMGKEIKFLLHFVKESKQDESGMPNNRFLAERTGGTYSTLKVQPAELEDSGVYFCASSQDRSGRAFFGQGTRLTVV.

In its sample, this clonotype was seen a few times. The CDR3 sequence: CASSPLDGSYEQYF. In DNA, the CDR3 is TGCGCCAGCTCTCCCTTAGACGGATCCTACGAGCAGTACTTC. J is TRBJ2-7 and V is TRBV5-1; D is undetermined. This CDR3 contains 14 residues. CDR1 is SGHRS and CDR2 is YFSETQ in the germline V gene. The V end lost 7 bases, the J end lost 1 base, and 15 bases lay between the germline ends.

This clonotype was seen many times. The chain uses TRBV6-1 and TRBJ2-2; TRBD1 might be the D (6 bases). The CDR3 spans 15 residues. Germline CDR1 is MNHNS and CDR2 is SASEGT. V lost 6 bases to trimming and J lost 6 bases, with 17 bases between them. CDR3 nucleotide sequence: TGTGCCAGCAGGTCGACAGGTTTCTACTCCGGGGAGCTGTTTTTT. Protein: CASRSTGFYSGELFF.

The rearrangement joins TRBV7-2 to TRBJ2-1; TRBD2 aligns across 13 bases. Germline lookup yields CDR1 SGHTA and CDR2 FQGNSA. With V trimmed by 5 bases and J by 4 bases, 8 bases remained unmatched. The CDR3 runs 17 residues. CDR3 residues: CASSLRSLAGGYNEQFF. The CDR3 DNA sequence: TGTGCCAGCAGCCTACGGTCACTAGCGGGAGGGTACAATGAGCAGTTCTTC.

On this clonotype itself: This may come from a read error, since a much larger clone is one base off. The V and J genes are TRBV27 and TRBJ2-1, with 8 bases that match TRBD2. Per germline, CDR1 MNHEY and CDR2 SMNVEV (reference sequence). V lost 5 bases to trimming and J lost 11 bases; unmatched junction nucleotides: 5. The length of the CDR3 is 12 residues. CDR3 DNA: TGTGCCAGCAGTGACTTTAGCGGGAAGCAGTTCTTC. Amino acid sequence: CASSDFSGKQFF.

Ten or more counts support this clonotype. This sequence joins TRBV4-3 and TRBJ2-7, with 9 bases fitting TRBD1. The length of the CDR3 is 16 residues. Germline V gene data show CDR1 as LGHNA and CDR2 as YSLEER. With 1 base clipped from V and 5 bases from J, the junction kept 9 bases outside the gene matches. The CDR3 DNA reads as TGCGCCAGCAGCCAAGGGCGGGGACAGGGAATAGACGAGCAGTACTTC. Translation gives CASSQGRGQGIDEQYF.

This clonotype was picked up many times. The chain has TRBV7-2 and TRBJ2-1, with 8 bases lining up with TRBD2. Trimming removed 4 bases from V and 6 bases from J; junction bases left unmatched: 8. Germline V gene sequence: CDR1 SGHTA, CDR2 FQGNSA. The CDR3 is 15 amino acids. The CDR3 spells CASSSTSALFNEQFF. The CDR3 DNA follows: TGTGCCAGCAGCTCGACTAGCGCGCTATTCAATGAGCAGTTCTTC.

This clonotype was seen a single time. V is TRBV30 and J is TRBJ2-7; 8 nucleotides match TRBD1. J lost 2 bases, V lost 3 bases, and 9 bases had no gene match. CDR1 and CDR2 (germline): GTSNPN, SVGIG (reference sequence). The CDR3 spans 15 residues. The CDR3 reads CAWRTRTGSTYEQYF. The CDR3 bases are TGTGCCTGGAGAACCAGGACAGGGAGCACCTACGAGCAGTACTTC.

The chain has TRBV19 and TRBJ2-7, with 7 positions matching TRBD1. The junction had 5 bases not matched to a gene; V was cut back by 5 bases and J by 1 base. There are 14 residues in the CDR3. Germline values: CDR1 LNHDA, CDR2 SQIVND (reference sequence). The DNA of the CDR3 is TGTGCCAGTAGTGATATGGGACAGTCCTACGAGCAGTACTTC. It codes for CASSDMGQSYEQYF.